The 5 T cell receptor beta chains in this list originate from one sample, sequenced in a study of cytomegalovirus exposure and HLA in healthy donors. Primers included in the PCR were 60 Vbeta and 13 Jbeta primers. Only in-frame clones appear in the TCRdb table, and some are missing; sequencing was by immunoSEQ multiplex PCR. The profile covers approximately 100,000 clones, with around 83% appearing a single time and approximately 4% taken by the ten largest. Sequences were obtained from PBMCs. The source of these receptors is a man aged 25 to 40 in good health and CMV-seronegative.

V gene TRBV30 combines with J gene TRBJ1-2; possibly TRBD1 for D (6 bases). The V and J ends lost 3 bases and 4 bases respectively, with 15 bases between them. This CDR3 contains 14 residues. CDR1 and CDR2 (germline): GTSNPN, SVGIG (reference sequence). CDR3 loop: CAWSGQGRFYGYTF. The CDR3 DNA is TGTGCCTGGAGCGGGCAGGGGCGCTTCTATGGCTACACCTTC.

The chain joins TRBV6-6 to TRBJ2-2, with D possibly being TRBD1 (5 bases). This CDR3 is built from 13 residues. Germline values: CDR1 MNHNY, CDR2 SVGAGI (reference sequence). Trimming removed 8 bases from V and 4 bases from J, with 11 bases in between. The CDR3 region is CASSDTSTGELFF. For the CDR3, the DNA is TGTGCCAGCTCGGACACATCCACCGGGGAGCTGTTTTTT.

V usage is TRBV7-9 and J usage is TRBJ2-3; 8 positions agree with TRBD2. The CDR3 sequence is 16 residues long. V shed 2 bases and J 4 bases; nucleotides not matched to a gene: 8. CDR1 is SEHNR, CDR2 FQNEAQ, per germline (reference sequence). CDR3 nucleotide sequence: TGTGCCAGCAGCTTACACTGGCGGGAGGTGGCAGATACGCAGTATTTT. It yields the protein CASSLHWREVADTQYF.

The chain couples TRBV20-1 to TRBJ1-1; D is undetermined. The ends were cut back, 5 bases at V and 7 bases at J, with 8 bases in the middle. Germline CDR1 reads DFQATT; CDR2 reads SNEGSKA (reference sequence). This CDR3 is built from 10 residues. CDR3 region: CSAAEFEAFF. CDR3 coding DNA: TGCAGTGCTGCGGAGTTTGAAGCTTTCTTT.

The rearrangement joins TRBV20-1 to TRBJ1-1; D may be TRBD1 (5 bases). This CDR3 has 11 residues. Trimming left V 6 bases short and J 11 bases short, with 16 bases between. Germline CDR1 is DFQATT and CDR2 is SNEGSKA (reference sequence). The DNA for the CDR3 is TGCAGTGCGCTGGACACTCCGGTGGCTTTCTTT. Protein sequence: CSALDTPVAFF.